This TCR beta chain appears in the sequencing data of a study of T cell repertoires in cytomegalovirus infection (dated by TCRdb to the late 2010s). Context from the whole study: The peptide stimulations were aimed at well-studied HLA-B-restricted epitopes as well as recently identified HLA-C-restricted CMV epitopes, whose presentation resists viral immunomodulation. The HLA type of each donor mattered for the analysis, because public TCR beta signatures pointed to carriage of CMV infection along with the matching HLA type. Overall study outcomes, separate from this receptor: Carriers of CMV infection plus the relevant HLA type were discriminated by the cumulative frequency of public TCR beta family members in the study cohort and in an independent roughly 370-donor cohort. The ex vivo response was dominated by HLA-C-restricted CMV-specific TCR beta clonotypes, which also provided the single most frequent clonotype in two of eight donors.

Points on this clonotype: Its antigen remains undetermined. Nothing much larger sits one base from this clone, and base qualities are not available.

Sequencing used an Illumina HiSeq 1500. TCRdb reran the public reads through fastp at Q25 and MiXCR, keeping productive beta chains. Rows merge per CDR3 protein into single entries with the most common DNA and genes. Counted in this sample were 340,000 or so distinct CDR3 sequences; around 25% of them appeared once. About an eighth of the sample comes from the top ten. CDR1 and CDR2, per the germline V gene (reference sequence), are LNHNV and YYDKDF. The cysteine opens and the phenylalanine closes a CDR3 of 14 amino acids. The CDR3 DNA has 42 bases and is translated from base 1. Trimming accounts for 4 bases at V and 4 bases at J, while the number of junction bases matched to no gene is 6. The treatment or condition label for this specimen denotes: in vitro stimulation with specific CMV peptide epitopes to enrich CMV-specific T cells.

The origin of this receptor is a human donor in good health (CMV status not recorded). Some clones in this sample may be carry-over from other donors' samples. Here the sequenced sample was cultured PBMCs, taken from culture after CMV antigen stimulation. The chain was built from TRBV15 and TRBJ1-2, with 7 junctional bases fitting TRBD1. The bases read TGTGCCACCAGCAACGACAGGGACGGCTATGGCTACACCTTC. Its protein reads: CATSNDRDGYGYTF.